What follows are 18 T cell receptor beta chains derived from one specimen sequenced in a study of shared clonotypes between healthy human individuals. Only in-frame clones appear in the TCRdb table, and some are missing; sequencing was by immunoSEQ multiplex PCR. The sample lists about 2 million clones, about 95% seen once, with roughly 1% in the top ten. Cells designated naive CD8 were CD45RO-negative and were positively selected for CCR7, with terminally differentiated effector memory CD45RA+ cells excluded. Sequencing was performed on naive CD8+ T cells sorted from blood. These receptors all come from a man aged 18-30 years in good health.

The chain employs TRBV4-2 and TRBJ2-1; TRBD2 matches 10 bases. J lost 6 bases, V lost 0 bases, and 5 bases had no gene match. Germline CDR1 and CDR2: LGHNA and YNFKEQ. The CDR3 spans 16 residues. Here the CDR3 reads CASSQEEGTSVNEQFF. CDR3 coding DNA: TGTGCCAGCAGCCAAGAAGAGGGGACTAGCGTCAATGAGCAGTTCTTC.

The V gene is TRBV4-1, the J gene TRBJ2-3; 7 bases fit TRBD2. CDR1 and CDR2 from the germline V gene are MGHRA and YSYEKL. The CDR3 runs 14 residues. The V segment lost 3 bases and the J segment 3 bases; nucleotides outside the gene matches: 3. As DNA, the CDR3 is TGCGCCAGCAGCCAGCCGGGAGGTACAGATACGCAGTATTTT. Its translation: CASSQPGGTDTQYF.

The chain uses TRBV6-6 and TRBJ2-7; no clear D. Deletions cut 4 bases from V and 0 bases from J, with 7 bases between. From germline, CDR1 is MNHNY and CDR2 SVGAGI (reference sequence). The CDR3 runs to 13 residues. CDR3 coding DNA: TGTGCCAGCAGTTTTAAGACCTCCTACGAGCAGTACTTC. This encodes CASSFKTSYEQYF.

This clone was detected only once. The V gene is TRBV10-2, the J gene TRBJ2-7; 11 nucleotides line up with TRBD2. The CDR3 has 17 amino acids. V was pared by 4 bases and J by 4 bases, with 12 bases of the junction left unmatched. Germline V gene lookup returns CDR1 WSHSY and CDR2 SAAADI. CDR3: CASSGLAGIRGMYEQYF. CDR3 coding DNA: TGCGCCAGCAGTGGACTAGCGGGAATTCGCGGGATGTACGAGCAGTACTTC.

The chain joins TRBV5-6 to TRBJ2-5; 9 positions match TRBD1. Germline trimming cut 7 bases from V and 5 bases from J; bases unmatched to any gene: 6. This CDR3 has 13 residues. Germline CDR1 and CDR2: SGHDT and YYEEEE. This CDR3 is CASGSGQGETQYF. The CDR3 DNA is TGTGCCAGCGGATCGGGACAGGGCGAGACCCAGTACTTC. The full variable domain, its missing parts supplied by reference TRBV5-6 and TRBJ2-5, is DAGVTQSPTHLIKTRGQQVTLRCSPKSGHDTVSWYQQALGQGPQFIFQYYEEEERQRGNFPDRFSGHQFPNYSSELNVNALLLGDSALYLCASGSGQGETQYFGPGTRLLVL.

The chain joins TRBV19 to TRBJ2-3, with unresolved D. There are 13 residues in the CDR3. Trimming removed 4 bases at V and 2 bases at J, with 7 bases between. The germline CDR1 and CDR2 sequences are LNHDA and SQIVND (reference sequence). CDR3 DNA: TGTGCCAGTAGTAGGCAGTTCACAGATACGCAGTATTTT. Its protein is CASSRQFTDTQYF.

The V and J genes are TRBV6-5 and TRBJ1-3; D gene unclear. The V end was cut by 2 bases, the J end by 8 bases, with 10 bases between. There are 13 residues in the CDR3. Germline V CDR1 and CDR2: MNHEY, SVGAGI. The CDR3 nucleotides read TGTGCCAGCAGTTACGGCTCGGGAGACACCATATATTTT. Residues: CASSYGSGDTIYF.

The J gene is TRBJ2-1, the V gene TRBV5-8; 11 nucleotides match TRBD2. The CDR3 is 14 residues long. The germline V gene has CDR1 SGHTS and CDR2 YDEGEE. V lost 2 bases and J lost 9; bases outside the gene matches: 4. The DNA of the CDR3 is TGTGCCAGCAGCTTCTTTGGACTAGCGGGTGAGCAGTTCTTC. Translating it yields CASSFFGLAGEQFF.

On this clone itself: The same CDR3 arises from other DNA sequences in this sample as well. CDR3 nucleotide sequence: TGTGCCAGCAGCTCAGGACCCTACGAGCAGTACTTC. Protein sequence: CASSSGPYEQYF. This sequence joins TRBV7-9 and TRBJ2-7; D remains ambiguous. The germline V gene has CDR1 SEHNR and CDR2 FQNEAQ (reference sequence). V was cut by 4 bases and J by 2 bases, with 6 bases left in between. The CDR3 contains 12 residues.

V usage is TRBV7-2 and J usage is TRBJ2-7; 7 positions agree with TRBD2. The CDR3 length is 13 residues. Per germline, CDR1 SGHTA and CDR2 FQGNSA. The V segment lost 3 bases and the J segment 3 bases; nucleotides outside the gene matches: 2. CDR3 sequence reads: CASSFWGGYEQYF. The DNA for the CDR3 is TGTGCCAGCAGCTTTTGGGGGGGCTACGAGCAGTACTTC.

The gene calls are TRBV30 and TRBJ1-5; D ambiguous. This CDR3 contains 13 residues. CDR1 is GTSNPN, CDR2 SVGIG, per germline (reference sequence). Trimming left V 4 bases short and J 7 bases short, with 14 bases between. DNA of the CDR3: TGTGCCTGGACCCACCCCGGTCTCCAGCCCCAGCATTTT. Residues: CAWTHPGLQPQHF.

The chain joins TRBV6-6 to TRBJ1-1; a weak D match, TRBD1 (5 bases). Trimming cost V 0 bases and J 1 base, with 9 bases left between them. Germline V gene lookup returns CDR1 MNHNY and CDR2 SVGAGI (reference sequence). The CDR3 is made up of 15 amino acids. CDR3 bases: TGTGCCAGCAGTTACTCGTTAGGGGAGAACACTGAAGCTTTCTTT. It specifies CASSYSLGENTEAFF.

The gene calls are TRBV25-1 and TRBJ2-2; D possibly matches TRBD1 or TRBD2 (7 bases each). Germline V CDR1 and CDR2: MGHDK, SYGVNS. The V end was cut by 8 bases, the J end by 8 bases, with 12 bases between. The CDR3 runs 12 residues. CDR3 region: CASSGGGGELFF. The CDR3 nucleotides read TGTGCCAGCTCAGGGGGAGGGGGGGAGCTGTTTTTT.

In DNA, the CDR3 is TGTGCCAGCAGCTTAGAGGTCGTTGAGCAGTTCTTC. As protein: CASSLEVVEQFF. The chain recombines TRBV11-2 with TRBJ2-1; D not certain. Germline loops: CDR1 SGHAT, CDR2 FQNNGV. V dropped 0 bases and J dropped 9 bases, with 6 bases sitting between them. The CDR3 covers 12 residues.

This chain joins TRBV27 and TRBJ2-7; D is unclear. CDR3 length: 14 amino acids. CDR1 and CDR2 (germline): MNHEY, SMNVEV (reference sequence). V gave up 0 bases and J gave up 3 bases, with 9 bases separating them. CDR3 sequence reads: CASSLSSAFYEQYF. The CDR3 DNA reads TGTGCCAGCAGTTTATCCAGCGCTTTCTACGAGCAGTACTTC.

The chain employs TRBV7-3 and TRBJ2-3, with 14 bases matching TRBD2. Germline values: CDR1 SGHTA, CDR2 FQGTGA. The CDR3 is 21 residues long. V trimming: 0 bases; J trimming: 7 bases; junction bases outside the gene matches: 18. CDR3 nucleotide sequence: TGTGCCAGCAGCTTAACGTCTGCAAGGGATTCGGGACTAGCGGGGGTTCATACGCAGTATTTT. Protein product: CASSLTSARDSGLAGVHTQYF.

Regarding this clone: Other DNA sequences from this sample encode an identical CDR3 as well. CDR3 residues: CAWEGTDTQYF. The CDR3 bases are TGTGCCTGGGAAGGGACAGATACGCAGTATTTT. The V gene is TRBV30, the J gene TRBJ2-3; D is ambiguous. Between the trimmed V and J ends, which lost 5 bases and 3 bases, there was a span of 6 bases. The CDR3 is 11 residues long. Per the germline V gene, CDR1 is GTSNPN and CDR2 is SVGIG (reference sequence).

The rearrangement uses TRBV5-1 and TRBJ2-2; the match to TRBD1 covers 9 bases. Trimming took 1 base from V and 4 from J; bases not matched to a gene: 5. This CDR3 has 16 residues. Germline CDR1 is SGHRS and CDR2 is YFSETQ. The CDR3 loop is CASSLRTGDFTGELFF. In nucleotides, the CDR3 is TGCGCCAGCAGCTTGAGGACAGGGGATTTCACCGGGGAGCTGTTTTTT.